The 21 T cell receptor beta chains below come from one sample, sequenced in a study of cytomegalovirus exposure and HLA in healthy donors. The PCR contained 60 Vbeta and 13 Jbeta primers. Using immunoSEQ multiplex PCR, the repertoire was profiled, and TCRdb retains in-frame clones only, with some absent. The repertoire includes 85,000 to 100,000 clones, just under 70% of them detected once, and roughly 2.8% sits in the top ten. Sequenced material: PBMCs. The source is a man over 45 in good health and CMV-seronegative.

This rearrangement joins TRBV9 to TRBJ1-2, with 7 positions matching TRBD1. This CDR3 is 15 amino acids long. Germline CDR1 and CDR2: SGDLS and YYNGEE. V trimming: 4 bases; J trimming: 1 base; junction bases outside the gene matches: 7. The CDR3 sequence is CASSYSDRDNYGYTF. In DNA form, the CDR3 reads TGTGCCAGCAGCTACTCAGACAGGGATAACTATGGCTACACCTTC.

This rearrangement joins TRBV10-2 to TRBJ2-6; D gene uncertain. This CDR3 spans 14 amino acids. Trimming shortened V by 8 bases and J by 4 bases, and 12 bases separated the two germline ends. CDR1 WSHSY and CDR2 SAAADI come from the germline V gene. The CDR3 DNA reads TGCGCCAGCGGAGCCGGGTTAGGGGCCAACGTCCTGACTTTC. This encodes CASGAGLGANVLTF.

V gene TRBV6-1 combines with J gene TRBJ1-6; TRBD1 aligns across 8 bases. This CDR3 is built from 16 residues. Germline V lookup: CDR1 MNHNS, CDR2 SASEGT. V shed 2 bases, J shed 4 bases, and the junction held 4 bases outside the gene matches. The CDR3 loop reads CASSEMHRGYNSPLHF. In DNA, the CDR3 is TGTGCCAGCAGTGAAATGCACAGGGGGTATAATTCACCCCTCCACTTT.

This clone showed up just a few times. Here the CDR3 DNA reads TGTGCCAGCAGCTTGTACAGGGTTGGAAATGAGCAGTTCTTC. Translating it yields CASSLYRVGNEQFF. This sequence joins TRBV28 and TRBJ2-1; weak D call: TRBD1 (6 bases). V lost 6 bases and J 7 bases, leaving 16 bases between the germline ends. CDR3 length: 14 residues. The germline gives CDR1 MDHEN, CDR2 SYDVKM.

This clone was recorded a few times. CDR3 in DNA: TGCGCCAGCAGCTTTCAGACAGAAGGTTCACCCCTCCACTTT. Amino acids: CASSFQTEGSPLHF. The rearrangement uses TRBV5-1 and TRBJ1-6, with a possible D match to TRBD1 (5 bases). V lost 2 bases and J 9 bases, leaving 12 bases between the germline ends. CDR1 SGHRS and CDR2 YFSETQ come from the germline V gene. The CDR3 is 14 amino acids.

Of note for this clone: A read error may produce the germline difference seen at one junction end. The CDR3 DNA reads as TGTGCCAGCAGTGAAGAACGGGGGAGACTTGGGGACTTC. This gives the protein CASSEERGRLGDF. J is TRBJ2-4 and V is TRBV2, with D possibly being TRBD2 (6 bases). CDR1 and CDR2 from the germline V gene are SNHLY and FYNNEI. The CDR3 totals 13 residues. Drawing the rest from reference TRBV2 and TRBJ2-4, the complete variable domain is EPEVTQTPSHQVTQMGQEVILRCVPISNHLYFYWYRQILGQKVEFLVSFYNNEISEKSEIFDDQFSVERPDGSNFTLKIRSTKLEDSAMYFCASSEERGRLGDFGAGTRLSVL.

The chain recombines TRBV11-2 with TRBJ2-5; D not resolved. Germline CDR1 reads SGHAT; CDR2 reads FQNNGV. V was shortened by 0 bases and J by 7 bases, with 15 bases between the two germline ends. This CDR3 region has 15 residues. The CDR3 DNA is TGTGCCAGCAGCTTAGATTCACGGTTTTACGGGACCCAGTACTTC. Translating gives CASSLDSRFYGTQYF.

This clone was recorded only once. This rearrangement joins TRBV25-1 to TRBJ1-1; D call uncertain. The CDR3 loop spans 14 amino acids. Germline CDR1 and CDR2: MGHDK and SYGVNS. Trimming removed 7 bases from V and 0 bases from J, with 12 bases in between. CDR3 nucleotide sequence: TGTGCCAGCACCCGGGGAGGGCTGAACACTGAAGCTTTCTTT. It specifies CASTRGGLNTEAFF.

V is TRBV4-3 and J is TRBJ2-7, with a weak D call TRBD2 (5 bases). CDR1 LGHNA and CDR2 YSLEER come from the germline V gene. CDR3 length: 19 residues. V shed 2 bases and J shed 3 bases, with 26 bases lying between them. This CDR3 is CASSQLLTKSIFDRYEQYF. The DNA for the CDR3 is TGCGCCAGCAGCCAACTCCTGACTAAGAGTATATTTGATCGCTACGAGCAGTACTTC.

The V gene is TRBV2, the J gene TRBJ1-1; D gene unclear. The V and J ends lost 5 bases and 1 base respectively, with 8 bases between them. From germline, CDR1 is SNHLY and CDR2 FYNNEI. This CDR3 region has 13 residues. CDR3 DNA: TGTGCCAGCAGTCCCGAGAGGAACACTGAAGCTTTCTTT. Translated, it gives CASSPERNTEAFF.

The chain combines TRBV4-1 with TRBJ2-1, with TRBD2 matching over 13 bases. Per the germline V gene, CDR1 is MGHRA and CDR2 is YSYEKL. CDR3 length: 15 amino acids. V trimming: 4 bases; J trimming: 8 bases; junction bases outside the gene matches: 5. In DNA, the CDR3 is TGCGCCAGCAGCCTCGGGACTAGCGGGGTCTATGAGCAGTTCTTC. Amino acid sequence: CASSLGTSGVYEQFF.

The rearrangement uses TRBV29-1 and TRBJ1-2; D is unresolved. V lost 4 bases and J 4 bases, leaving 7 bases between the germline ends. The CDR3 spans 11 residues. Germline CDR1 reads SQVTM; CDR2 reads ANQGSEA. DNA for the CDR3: TGCAGCGTTGCCGTTCTCTATGGCTACACCTTC. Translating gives CSVAVLYGYTF.

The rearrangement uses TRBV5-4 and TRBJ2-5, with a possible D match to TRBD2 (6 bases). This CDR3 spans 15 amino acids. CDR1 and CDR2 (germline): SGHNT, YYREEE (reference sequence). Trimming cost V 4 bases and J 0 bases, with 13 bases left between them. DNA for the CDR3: TGTGCCAGCAGCCCGGGGGACCCCAACCAAGAGACCCAGTACTTC. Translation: CASSPGDPNQETQYF.

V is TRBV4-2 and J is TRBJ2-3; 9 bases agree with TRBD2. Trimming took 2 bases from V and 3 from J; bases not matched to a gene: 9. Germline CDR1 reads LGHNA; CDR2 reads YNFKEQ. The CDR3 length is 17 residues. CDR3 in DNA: TGTGCCAGCAGCCAACCTTATGCGGGGGGGCTAACAGATACGCAGTATTTT. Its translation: CASSQPYAGGLTDTQYF.

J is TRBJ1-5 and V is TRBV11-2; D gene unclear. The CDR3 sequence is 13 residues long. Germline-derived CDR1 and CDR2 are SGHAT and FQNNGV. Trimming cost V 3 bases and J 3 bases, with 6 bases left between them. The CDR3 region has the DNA TGTGCCAGCAGCTTGTTATACAATCAGCCCCAGCATTTT. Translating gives CASSLLYNQPQHF.

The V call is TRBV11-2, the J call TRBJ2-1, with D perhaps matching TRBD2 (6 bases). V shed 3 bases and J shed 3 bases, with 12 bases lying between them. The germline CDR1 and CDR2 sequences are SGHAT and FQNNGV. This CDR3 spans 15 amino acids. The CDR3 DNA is TGTGCCAGCAGCTTGGCGGGACGCAACTACAATGAGCAGTTCTTC. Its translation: CASSLAGRNYNEQFF.

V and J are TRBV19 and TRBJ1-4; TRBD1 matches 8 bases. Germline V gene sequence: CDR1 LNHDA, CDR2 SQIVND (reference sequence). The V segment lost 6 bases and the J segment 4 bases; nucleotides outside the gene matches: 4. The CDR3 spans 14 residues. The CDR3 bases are TGTGCCAGTAGAGCGGACAGGGATAATGAAAAACTGTTTTTT. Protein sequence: CASRADRDNEKLFF.

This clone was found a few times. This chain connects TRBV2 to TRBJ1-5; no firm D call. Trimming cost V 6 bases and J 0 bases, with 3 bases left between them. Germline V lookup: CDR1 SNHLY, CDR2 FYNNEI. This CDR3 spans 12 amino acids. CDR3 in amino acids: CASRASNQPQHF. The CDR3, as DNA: TGTGCCAGCAGGGCTAGCAATCAGCCCCAGCATTTT. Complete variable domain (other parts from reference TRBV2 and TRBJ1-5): EPEVTQTPSHQVTQMGQEVILRCVPISNHLYFYWYRQILGQKVEFLVSFYNNEISEKSEIFDDQFSVERPDGSNFTLKIRSTKLEDSAMYFCASRASNQPQHFGDGTRLSIL.

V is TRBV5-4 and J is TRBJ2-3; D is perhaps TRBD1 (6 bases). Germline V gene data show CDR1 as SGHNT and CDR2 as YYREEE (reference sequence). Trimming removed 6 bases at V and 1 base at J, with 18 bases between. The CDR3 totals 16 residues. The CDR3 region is CASTLGAGRGTDTQYF. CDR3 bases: TGTGCCAGCACCCTGGGGGCGGGCCGGGGCACAGATACGCAGTATTTT.

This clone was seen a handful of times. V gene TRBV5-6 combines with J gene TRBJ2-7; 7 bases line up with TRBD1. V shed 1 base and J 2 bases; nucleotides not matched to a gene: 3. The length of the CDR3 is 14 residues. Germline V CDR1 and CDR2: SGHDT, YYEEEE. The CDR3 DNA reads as TGTGCCAGCAGCTTGTGGCAGGGGGCCTACGAGCAGTACTTC. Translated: CASSLWQGAYEQYF.

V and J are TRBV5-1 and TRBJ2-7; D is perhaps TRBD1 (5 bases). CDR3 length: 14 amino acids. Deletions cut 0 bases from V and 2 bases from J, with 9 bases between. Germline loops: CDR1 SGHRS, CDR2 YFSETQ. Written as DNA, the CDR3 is TGCGCCAGCAGCTTGGCCGTAGGGGCCTACGAGCAGTACTTC. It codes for CASSLAVGAYEQYF.